This passage covers 10 T cell receptor beta chains from one sample sequenced in a study of blood T cell repertoires in COVID-19. Clones were read by immunoSEQ multiplex PCR, and TCRdb kept only the in-frame ones, dropping some. The table records 150,000 to 200,000 clones, 86% of them present only once. The sample comprised peripheral blood. The receptors here all came from a man in his 70s with acute or convalescent COVID-19.

The chain uses TRBV5-6 and TRBJ1-3; D unresolved. Germline V lookup: CDR1 SGHDT, CDR2 YYEEEE. V lost 4 bases, J lost 4 bases, and 15 bases lay in between. The CDR3 spans 15 residues. CDR3 loop: CASSAWPGRGNTIYF. CDR3 nucleotides: TGTGCCAGCAGCGCTTGGCCGGGGAGGGGAAACACCATATATTTT.

A single count supports this clone. The rearrangement uses TRBV2 and TRBJ1-2, with 7 bases aligning to TRBD1. The CDR3 spans 11 residues. CDR1 is SNHLY and CDR2 is FYNNEI in the germline V gene. The V gene end was trimmed by 8 bases and the J gene end by 4 bases; junction bases not matched to a gene: 1. The CDR3 DNA follows: TGTGCCAGCGGGACAGTCTATGGCTACACCTTC. It codes for CASGTVYGYTF.

This chain connects TRBV5-4 to TRBJ2-5; no firm D call. The CDR3 is 14 amino acids. V was clipped by 0 bases and J by 5 bases, with 11 bases between them. Germline V lookup: CDR1 SGHNT, CDR2 YYREEE (reference sequence). The CDR3 DNA reads as TGTGCCAGCAGCTTGGGTAGCCGGGTGGAGACCCAGTACTTC. Translation: CASSLGSRVETQYF.

The rearrangement links TRBV19 to TRBJ2-5, with a tentative D call TRBD1 (5 bases). The CDR3 is 13 amino acids. In germline, CDR1 is LNHDA, CDR2 SQIVND (reference sequence). V was trimmed by 4 bases and J by 5 bases, leaving 11 bases between them. Here the CDR3 DNA reads TGTGCCAGTAGTACCAGGGTTTGGGAGACCCAGTACTTC. Protein sequence: CASSTRVWETQYF.

The chain recombines TRBV2 with TRBJ1-1; 7 nucleotides align to TRBD1. Per germline, CDR1 SNHLY and CDR2 FYNNEI. V gave up 6 bases and J gave up 1 base; unmatched junction bases: 8. This CDR3 has 15 residues. The CDR3 sequence is CASSRDRPENTEAFF. The CDR3 DNA follows: TGTGCCAGCAGCCGGGACAGACCAGAGAACACTGAAGCTTTCTTT.

This clone was recorded once. The CDR3: CASSYGWAPNQPQHF. The CDR3 DNA sequence: TGTGCCAGCAGTTACGGGTGGGCCCCCAATCAGCCCCAGCATTTT. This sequence joins TRBV6-5 and TRBJ1-5; D is undetermined. Trimming shortened V by 2 bases and J by 3 bases, and 11 bases separated the two germline ends. This CDR3 is built from 15 residues. Looked up from germline, CDR1 is MNHEY and CDR2 is SVGAGI.

The chain carries TRBV28 and TRBJ2-1; 8 nucleotides agree with TRBD1. Germline trimming cut 3 bases from V and 10 bases from J; bases unmatched to any gene: 8. This CDR3 is 14 amino acids long. Germline V gene sequence: CDR1 MDHEN, CDR2 SYDVKM. The chain's CDR3 is CASSFHTRDREQFF. The CDR3 DNA follows: TGTGCCAGCAGTTTCCATACCCGGGACAGGGAGCAGTTCTTC. Full variable domain (outside the CDR3, taken from reference TRBV28 and TRBJ2-1): DVKVTQSSRYLVKRTGEKVFLECVQDMDHENMFWYRQDPGLGLRLIYFSYDVKMKEKGDIPEGYSVSREKKERFSLILESASTNQTSMYLCASSFHTRDREQFFGPGTRLTVL.

The chain joins TRBV6-2 or TRBV6-3 to TRBJ2-5; 15 bases line up with TRBD2. Losses at the gene ends were 6 bases for V and 1 base for J; bases not matched to a gene: 6. The germline V gene has CDR1 MNHEY and CDR2 SVGEGT. This CDR3 has 17 amino acids. CDR3 nucleotides: TGTGCCAGCAGCCCCCTGGGACTAGCGGGGGGCCAAGAGACCCAGTACTTC. This encodes CASSPLGLAGGQETQYF.

The CDR3 spells CASSHHGAGGQETQYF. CDR3 DNA: TGTGCCAGCAGTCACCACGGAGCGGGGGGGCAAGAGACCCAGTACTTC. The genes are TRBV28 and TRBJ2-5; 10 nucleotides line up with TRBD2. This CDR3 is built from 16 residues. The V gene's germline CDR1 is MDHEN and CDR2 SYDVKM. V was clipped by 5 bases and J by 2 bases; unmatched bases: 8.

In this sample, this clone turned up once. The V gene is TRBV27, the J gene TRBJ1-6; tentatively, D is TRBD1 (5 bases). The V end was cut by 2 bases, the J end by 4 bases, with 12 bases between. Germline CDR1 MNHEY, CDR2 SMNVEV (reference sequence). The CDR3 loop spans 16 amino acids. The CDR3 loop reads CASSLRQGSYNSPLHF. The CDR3 DNA reads as TGTGCCAGCAGTTTACGGCAGGGATCATATAATTCACCCCTCCACTTT.